Following are 25 T cell receptor beta chains from one sample sequenced in a study of somatic mutations in cytotoxic T cells in rheumatoid arthritis (dated by TCRdb to between 2016 and 2019). The library was generated by the immunoSEQ multiplex PCR assay. Imported from immuneACCESS, the table was reduced by TCRdb to in-frame sequences with V and J called. These copies leave out some clones; in studies compared against another copy, an unresolved V gene accounts for under half, and the cause of the remainder is not known. The sample profile shows 4,500 to 5,000 clones; roughly 79% of them were found once. The ten largest make up around 40% of the sample. Sequencing was done on a sample of CD8+ T cells sorted from blood. The receptors stem from a man in his 70s with rheumatoid arthritis.

This sequence joins TRBV5-4 and TRBJ2-4, with 7 positions matching TRBD1. The germline CDR1 and CDR2 sequences are SGHNT and YYREEE (reference sequence). This CDR3 contains 13 residues. The V gene end was trimmed by 0 bases and the J gene end by 7 bases; junction bases not matched to a gene: 1. The CDR3 DNA reads TGTGCCAGCAGCTTGGGGGACAGCAACATTCAGTACTTC. It yields the protein CASSLGDSNIQYF.

The rearrangement links TRBV7-9 to TRBJ1-1; no clear D. V was pared by 5 bases and J by 0 bases, with 10 bases between. CDR3 length: 14 amino acids. Germline CDR1 is SEHNR and CDR2 is FQNEAQ (reference sequence). The CDR3 DNA reads as TGTGCCAGCAGCCCTAGACCCTTGAACACTGAAGCTTTCTTT. Encoded protein: CASSPRPLNTEAFF.

This chain joins TRBV10-3 and TRBJ2-4, with 7 nucleotides matching TRBD1. Germline lookup yields CDR1 ENHRY and CDR2 SYGVKD. The CDR3 has 15 amino acids. V lost 3 bases and J lost 4; bases outside the gene matches: 6. The CDR3 sequence is CAISEAGTAKNIQYF. The CDR3 coding sequence is TGTGCCATCAGTGAAGCCGGGACAGCTAAAAACATTCAGTACTTC.

The chain carries TRBV27 and TRBJ1-2, with D maybe TRBD1 (6 bases). The germline V gene has CDR1 MNHEY and CDR2 SMNVEV (reference sequence). The CDR3 length is 14 residues. Trimming removed 5 bases from V and 4 bases from J, with 14 bases in between. The CDR3 reads CASSPATGAYGYTF. The CDR3 DNA sequence: TGTGCCAGCAGTCCAGCGACAGGAGCCTATGGCTACACCTTC.

The rearrangement uses TRBV5-4 and TRBJ1-3, with D tentatively TRBD1 (6 bases). Trimming shortened V by 4 bases and J by 1 base, and 18 bases separated the two germline ends. There are 17 residues in the CDR3. Per the germline V gene, CDR1 is SGHNT and CDR2 is YYREEE (reference sequence). In DNA form, the CDR3 reads TGTGCCAGCAGCCAAGATACGGACAGCAGTTCTGGAAACACCATATATTTT. Translating it yields CASSQDTDSSSGNTIYF.

The DNA for the CDR3 is TGCGCCAGCAGCGAGGGGACTAGCGGGTACCTTAGGGAGCTGTTTTTT. Protein product: CASSEGTSGYLRELFF. This chain links TRBV5-1 with TRBJ2-2, with 12 bases aligning to TRBD2. The CDR3 is 16 amino acids. CDR1 is SGHRS and CDR2 is YFSETQ in the germline V gene. Trimming cost V 4 bases and J 9 bases; bases outside gene matches: 10. Full variable domain (outside the CDR3, taken from reference TRBV5-1 and TRBJ2-2): KAGVTQTPRYLIKTRGQQVTLSCSPISGHRSVSWYQQTPGQGLQFLFEYFSETQRNKGNFPGRFSGRQFSNSRSEMNVSTLELGDSALYLCASSEGTSGYLRELFFGEGSRLTVL.

The chain combines TRBV27 with TRBJ2-1, with a tentative D call TRBD1 (6 bases). CDR1 is MNHEY and CDR2 is SMNVEV in the germline V gene (reference sequence). The V end was cut by 2 bases, the J end by 3 bases, with 11 bases between. This CDR3 comprises 15 residues. Written as DNA, the CDR3 is TGTGCCAGCAGTTTAGGGGCAGGGGTCTACAATGAGCAGTTCTTC. The encoded protein is CASSLGAGVYNEQFF.

V gene TRBV7-9 combines with J gene TRBJ2-3, with D possibly being TRBD1 (6 bases). Germline V gene data show CDR1 as SEHNR and CDR2 as FQNEAQ (reference sequence). The V end lost 1 base, the J end lost 1 base, and 12 bases lay between the germline ends. CDR3 length: 16 amino acids. CDR3 protein: CASSLEGVSGTDTQYF. The DNA of the CDR3 is TGTGCCAGCAGCTTAGAGGGGGTATCGGGCACAGATACGCAGTATTTT.

The V gene is TRBV19, the J gene TRBJ1-5, with TRBD1 matching over 7 bases. Per the germline V gene, CDR1 is LNHDA and CDR2 is SQIVND (reference sequence). The CDR3 has 15 amino acids. With 5 bases clipped from V and 6 bases from J, the junction kept 10 bases outside the gene matches. The CDR3 sequence: CASSAQGYYGQPQHF. The DNA for the CDR3 is TGTGCCAGTAGTGCACAGGGGTATTATGGTCAGCCCCAGCATTTT.

This clone was seen only a few times. The junction departs from the called germline gene at one end, perhaps through a read error. The gene calls are TRBV10-3 and TRBJ2-7; perhaps TRBD2 as D (6 bases). The length of the CDR3 is 13 residues. Germline assignment: CDR1 ENHRY and CDR2 SYGVKD. The DNA for the CDR3 is TGTGCCAGCAGTTACTCGGGGACTGACGAGCAGTACTTC. This codes for CASSYSGTDEQYF.

This clone occurred a few times. The J gene is TRBJ2-3, the V gene TRBV5-6, with TRBD2 matching over 11 bases. Losses at the gene ends were 5 bases for V and 4 bases for J; bases not matched to a gene: 12. The CDR3 sequence is 17 residues long. Germline V gives CDR1 SGHDT, CDR2 YYEEEE. The CDR3 DNA reads as TGTGCCAGCAGATCCAAGGGGCTAGCGGGGGGCCCAGATACGCAGTATTTT. Protein product: CASRSKGLAGGPDTQYF.

The rearrangement joins TRBV6-1 to TRBJ2-5; the match to TRBD2 covers 14 bases. The CDR3 is 16 amino acids. The germline gives CDR1 MNHNS, CDR2 SASEGT. The ends lost 4 bases at V and 5 bases at J; junction bases unmatched: 6. The CDR3 protein is CASSARTSGGTETQYF. CDR3 coding DNA: TGTGCCAGCAGTGCTCGGACTAGCGGGGGGACGGAGACCCAGTACTTC.

The chain combines TRBV5-6 with TRBJ1-4; no definite D call. Trimming stripped 2 bases from V and 7 bases from J, with 15 bases between. The germline gives CDR1 SGHDT, CDR2 YYEEEE. The CDR3 loop spans 15 amino acids. The CDR3 here is CASSFSGILGEKLFF. CDR3 sequence (DNA): TGTGCCAGCAGCTTCTCCGGGATCCTGGGTGAAAAACTGTTTTTT.

This chain joins TRBV5-4 and TRBJ2-3; 9 bases line up with TRBD2. The CDR3 totals 15 residues. V lost 1 base to trimming and J lost 10 bases; unmatched junction nucleotides: 10. The V gene's germline CDR1 is SGHNT and CDR2 YYREEE (reference sequence). The CDR3 coding sequence is TGTGCCAGCAGCTTGTTGGCTAGCGGGGTCGAATCGCAGTATTTT. It is translated as CASSLLASGVESQYF.

The chain employs TRBV6-6 and TRBJ2-5; 8 bases are a match to TRBD2. The CDR3 is 16 amino acids. V dropped 10 bases and J dropped 4; count of bases not matched to a gene: 17. The germline V gene encodes CDR1 MNHNY and CDR2 SVGAGI (reference sequence). For the CDR3, the DNA is TGTGCCACCTCGGGGGGGTCGGCTAGCGGGTTAGAGACCCAGTACTTC. It encodes CATSGGSASGLETQYF.

This clone was recorded a few times. The rearrangement joins TRBV27 to TRBJ2-3, with D perhaps matching TRBD1 (5 bases). The V end was cut by 3 bases, the J end by 2 bases, with 12 bases between. CDR1 and CDR2 (germline): MNHEY, SMNVEV (reference sequence). The CDR3 has 15 amino acids. The CDR3 DNA reads TGTGCCAGCAGTTTTCTCGCGGACACCACAGATACGCAGTATTTT. It codes for CASSFLADTTDTQYF.

The V and J genes are TRBV9 and TRBJ1-3; no clear D. CDR1 is SGDLS and CDR2 is YYNGEE in the germline V gene. There are 19 residues in the CDR3. Trimming stripped 3 bases from V and 1 base from J, with 23 bases between. CDR3 residues: CASSASPSYIPGSGNTIYF. In DNA form, the CDR3 reads TGTGCCAGCAGCGCCTCGCCCTCCTACATCCCGGGATCTGGAAACACCATATATTTT.

This chain connects TRBV4-1 to TRBJ1-1, with 9 bases that match TRBD1. CDR3 length equals 14 residues. The junction had 2 bases not matched to a gene; V was cut back by 1 base and J by 5 bases. CDR1 is MGHRA and CDR2 is YSYEKL in the germline V gene. The CDR3 protein is CASSQATGGTEAFF. CDR3 nucleotides: TGCGCCAGCAGCCAAGCGACAGGGGGGACTGAAGCTTTCTTT.

The chain employs TRBV11-2 and TRBJ2-3, with D perhaps matching TRBD2 (6 bases). In germline, CDR1 is SGHAT, CDR2 FQNNGV. Trimming stripped 0 bases from V and 2 bases from J, with 12 bases between. CDR3 length equals 16 residues. CDR3 DNA sequence: TGTGCCAGCAGCTTAGAGGTCAGCGGGTACACAGATACGCAGTATTTT. Its translation is CASSLEVSGYTDTQYF.

This chain uses TRBV6-5 with TRBJ2-7; 7 bases match TRBD2. The CDR3 consists of 12 residues. J was trimmed by 2 bases and V by 5 bases; bases with no gene match: 0. From germline, CDR1 is MNHEY and CDR2 SVGAGI. DNA of the CDR3: TGTGCCAGCAGTGGGACTACCTACGAGCAGTACTTC. Translated: CASSGTTYEQYF.

In nucleotides, the CDR3 is TGTGCCAGCAGTTTAGCGGTCCTCACCGGGGAGCTGTTTTTT. This gives the protein CASSLAVLTGELFF. The chain is built from TRBV6-5 and TRBJ2-2; tentative D call: TRBD2 (6 bases). Germline V gene sequence: CDR1 MNHEY, CDR2 SVGAGI. Trimming pared 4 bases from V and 4 bases from J, leaving 10 bases between. CDR3 length: 14 amino acids.

V usage is TRBV19 and J usage is TRBJ2-1; 8 bases agree with TRBD2. V was pared by 1 base and J by 9 bases, with 8 bases of the junction left unmatched. Germline V lookup: CDR1 LNHDA, CDR2 SQIVND (reference sequence). The CDR3 has 15 residues. Written as DNA, the CDR3 is TGTGCCAGTAGTATAGCTTCCAGCGGGGGAGGTGAGCAGTTCTTC. The encoded protein is CASSIASSGGGEQFF.

The chain combines TRBV6-5 with TRBJ2-7, with a tentative D call TRBD1 (6 bases). V gave up 0 bases and J gave up 4 bases, with 10 bases separating them. Germline V gene data show CDR1 as MNHEY and CDR2 as SVGAGI. The CDR3 contains 14 residues. In nucleotides, the CDR3 is TGTGCCAGCAGTTACTCGACAGGTGGATACGAGCAGTACTTC. Translation: CASSYSTGGYEQYF.

The chain's CDR3 is CASRSFRVNDPLTDTQYF. The CDR3 region has the DNA TGTGCCAGTAGAAGCTTCAGGGTTAACGATCCCCTCACAGATACGCAGTATTTT. The V and J genes are TRBV19 and TRBJ2-3; weak D call: TRBD1 (5 bases). The CDR3 runs to 18 residues. Germline V gene sequence: CDR1 LNHDA, CDR2 SQIVND (reference sequence). The V end lost 6 bases, the J end lost 2 bases, and 24 bases lay between the germline ends.

Concerning this clone itself: The germline gene is not matched at one end of the junction; a read error may be the cause. The CDR3 DNA sequence: TGTGTCAGCAGCGAGGGACAGGGTCACTACGAGCAGTACTTC. Amino acid sequence: CVSSEGQGHYEQYF. The chain couples TRBV13 to TRBJ2-7, with 9 bases fitting TRBD1. The CDR3 sequence is 14 residues long. Germline V CDR1 and CDR2: PRHDT, FYEKMQ (reference sequence).